These T cell receptor beta chains were read from a single sample in a study of blood T cell repertoires in COVID-19. The table came from immunoSEQ multiplex PCR; TCRdb's copy has only in-frame clones and leaves some out. Of over 90,000 clones listed, around 87% are singletons. The sample taken for sequencing was peripheral blood. Receptors originate from a human donor in a cohort sampled during active COVID-19. CDR3s include the opening cysteine and the closing phenylalanine or tryptophan. The D gene is left open where the match is weak. Some rows have no size entry. The others give once, few or many, or a class for an expanded clone.

V gene,J gene,D gene,CDR3 length,clone size,CDR3 DNA,CDR3 protein
TRBV29-1,TRBJ2-2,NA,16,NA,TGCAGCGTTGAAAGTTCCCTGCCAGAGGACACCGGGGAGCTGTTTTTT,CSVESSLPEDTGELFF
TRBV10-1,TRBJ2-7,TRBD1,14,NA,TGCGCCAGCAGTGAAGGGACAGGGGTATACGAGCAGTACTTC,CASSEGTGVYEQYF
TRBV9,TRBJ1-4,TRBD1,14,NA,TGTGCCAGCAGCCTCCCCGGACAGGTAGAAAAACTGTTTTTT,CASSLPGQVEKLFF
TRBV27,TRBJ2-3,TRBD1,17,NA,TGTGCCAGCAGTTCCCGCCTCACAGGGGGCAATATGGATACGCAGTATTTT,CASSSRLTGGNMDTQYF
TRBV9,TRBJ1-1,NA,13,NA,TGTGCCAGCAGCCGACCCTCCGACGGAGGGGCTTTCTTT,CASSRPSDGGAFF
TRBV5-6,TRBJ2-7,NA,12,NA,TGTGCCAGCAGCTCTTCGGTCTACGAGCAGTACTTC,CASSSSVYEQYF
TRBV7-9,TRBJ2-1,TRBD2,17,once,TGTGCCAGCAGCTTAACCCCCCCTAGCGGGATTTACAATGAGCAGTTCTTC,CASSLTPPSGIYNEQFF
TRBV5-1,TRBJ2-3,TRBD1,15,NA,TGCGCCAGCAGACCTGAGGGGGCCCACTCAGATACGCAGTATTTT,CASRPEGAHSDTQYF
TRBV7-3,TRBJ1-6,TRBD1,13,NA,TGTGCCAGCCGGACAGGGGGGAATTCACCCCTCCACTTT,CASRTGGNSPLHF
TRBV20-1,TRBJ1-6,NA,14,NA,TGCAGTGCTAGTCCGGGACAATATAATTCACCCCTCCACTTT,CSASPGQYNSPLHF
TRBV11-2,TRBJ2-7,TRBD1,16,NA,TGTGCCAGCAGCTTTTCCCGAGGGACAGCCCAAGGCGAGCAGTACTTC,CASSFSRGTAQGEQYF
TRBV6-5,TRBJ1-2,NA,13,NA,TGTGCCACCACCCGACAGGCTAACTATGGCTACACCTTC,CATTRQANYGYTF
TRBV7-9,TRBJ2-7,TRBD2,16,NA,TGTGCCAGCAGCCCCAGCCCCACAGCGGGAGGGCGGGAGCAGTACTTC,CASSPSPTAGGREQYF
TRBV12-5,TRBJ1-6,TRBD1,13,NA,TGTGCTAGTGCGGGACAGGTTAATTCACCCCTCCACTTT,CASAGQVNSPLHF
TRBV19,TRBJ2-7,NA,13,NA,TGTGCCAGTAGTATGTTGAGCTCCTACGAGCAGTACTTC,CASSMLSSYEQYF
TRBV2,TRBJ2-7,TRBD1,16,NA,TGTGCCAGCAGTGAAGAGTGGGGGACAGGGTTGCACGAGCAGTACTTC,CASSEEWGTGLHEQYF
TRBV9,TRBJ2-1,NA,14,once,TGTGCCAGCAGCGTAAGCGGGCTCTACAATGAGCAGTTCTTC,CASSVSGLYNEQFF
TRBV28,TRBJ1-1,TRBD1,12,NA,TGTGCCAGCAGTTTATCGTACAGGGGAGCTTTCTTT,CASSLSYRGAFF
TRBV6-5,TRBJ2-1,TRBD2,15,NA,TGTGCCAGCAAATTCGGGACTAGCGGTTACAATGAGCAGTTCTTC,CASKFGTSGYNEQFF
TRBV5-1,TRBJ2-1,NA,14,NA,TGCGCCAGCAGCTTGACAGGCACTAGCTATGAGCAGTTCTTC,CASSLTGTSYEQFF
TRBV5-1,TRBJ2-1,TRBD1,16,NA,TGCGCCAGCAGCTGGGACAGGGTTGGAACTTACAATGAGCAGTTCTTC,CASSWDRVGTYNEQFF
TRBV28,TRBJ1-2,NA,13,NA,TGTGCCGCCGGAGTTGGCAGCCTCTATGGCTACACCTTC,CAAGVGSLYGYTF
TRBV4-1,TRBJ1-1,TRBD1,16,NA,TGCGCCAGCAGCCCGCGGGGGACAGGGGTTCACACTGAAGCTTTCTTT,CASSPRGTGVHTEAFF
TRBV6-5,TRBJ2-7,TRBD1,13,NA,TGTGCCAGCTTGGGACAGGGGGTCTACGAGCAGTACTTC,CASLGQGVYEQYF
TRBV6-5,TRBJ1-2,NA,14,NA,TGTGCCAGCAGTCCCTTGACAAACCGCTATGGCTACACCTTC,CASSPLTNRYGYTF
TRBV3-1/TRBV3-2,TRBJ1-1,NA,14,NA,TGTGCCAGCAGCCAAGATCCGGGTGACAGGGAAGCTTTCTTT,CASSQDPGDREAFF
TRBV5-1,TRBJ1-4,TRBD1,16,NA,TGCGCCAGCAGCCAACAACCACAGGGGTTTTATGAAAAACTGTTTTTT,CASSQQPQGFYEKLFF
TRBV7-2,TRBJ2-5,TRBD2,13,NA,TGTGCCAGCAGCCCACTAGCGGGGGGGCCCCAGTACTTC,CASSPLAGGPQYF
TRBV10-2,TRBJ2-7,TRBD2,16,NA,TGCGCCAGCATCCCCCTAGCGGAGGAGGGCCTTTACGAGCAGTACTTC,CASIPLAEEGLYEQYF
TRBV28,TRBJ2-3,TRBD1,16,NA,TGTGCCAGCAGTTTCCTCTCCCGATCAGGGGGAGATACGCAGTATTTT,CASSFLSRSGGDTQYF
TRBV3-1/TRBV3-2,TRBJ2-3,NA,15,once,TGTGCCAGCAGCCAAGCAGGACCGGGATTAGATACGCAGTATTTT,CASSQAGPGLDTQYF
TRBV7-2,TRBJ2-2,TRBD2,16,NA,TGTGCCAGCAGCCCCCTCGGCGGGAGGCGAGGAGGGGAGCTGTTTTTT,CASSPLGGRRGGELFF
TRBV29-1,TRBJ2-3,NA,14,NA,TGCGGAGAGAGCAGCGGCCTGCGCGGGGATACGCAGTATTTT,CGESSGLRGDTQYF
TRBV10-3,TRBJ1-2,NA,13,NA,TGTGCCATCAGTGCGACAGAGAACTATGGCTACACCTTC,CAISATENYGYTF
TRBV10-3,TRBJ2-3,NA,14,NA,TGTGCCATCAGTGGGCGGTCGACGACAGATACGCAGTATTTT,CAISGRSTTDTQYF
TRBV11-2,TRBJ2-1,TRBD2,16,NA,TGTGCCAGCAGCTTCTCTAGCGGGGTCTCCTACAATGAGCAGTTCTTC,CASSFSSGVSYNEQFF
TRBV3-1/TRBV3-2,TRBJ1-6,NA,15,NA,TGTGCCAGCAGCCAAGCACAGGGTAGGGGATCACCCCTCCACTTT,CASSQAQGRGSPLHF
TRBV5-4,TRBJ2-2,NA,14,NA,TGTGCCAGCAGCTTGGCCGTCGTAGCCGGGGAGCTGTTTTTT,CASSLAVVAGELFF
TRBV29-1,TRBJ2-7,TRBD2,14,few,TGCAGCGTCGCGGTCCAGCGGGAGTATTCCGAGCAGTACTTC,CSVAVQREYSEQYF
TRBV7-2,TRBJ2-7,NA,13,NA,TGTGCCAGCAGCTTTCGGTTAGCTTACGAGCAGTACTTC,CASSFRLAYEQYF
TRBV5-1,TRBJ2-7,TRBD2,15,NA,TGCGCCAGCACCCTACAGACTAGCGGGAGCGACGAGCAGTACTTC,CASTLQTSGSDEQYF
TRBV6-2/TRBV6-3,TRBJ2-7,TRBD2,19,NA,TGTGCCAGCAGCCCCCCAAATACCCTAAAGCGGGGGTCCTCCTACGAGCAGTACTTC,CASSPPNTLKRGSSYEQYF
TRBV2,TRBJ1-5,NA,15,NA,TGTGCCAGCAGTGCGACAGCTCGTAGCAATCAGCCCCAGCATTTT,CASSATARSNQPQHF
TRBV19,TRBJ1-3,TRBD1,15,NA,TGTGCCAGTACCGATTCAGGGGGCCCTGGAAACACCATATATTTT,CASTDSGGPGNTIYF
TRBV5-1,TRBJ1-1,NA,16,NA,TGCGCCAGCAGCTTGGAGGGGCAGGGCATGAACACTGAAGCTTTCTTT,CASSLEGQGMNTEAFF
TRBV6-5,TRBJ2-3,NA,14,NA,TGTGCCAGCAAAGAGGGCCCCAGCACAGATACGCAGTATTTT,CASKEGPSTDTQYF
TRBV11-2,TRBJ2-1,TRBD2,17,NA,TGTGCCAGCAGCTTAGATCGGACTAGCGGGAGGGCCCTTGAGCAGTTCTTC,CASSLDRTSGRALEQFF
TRBV7-2,TRBJ2-3,TRBD2,16,NA,TGTGCCAGCAGCTTAGCAACTAGCGGGGGCACAGATACGCAGTATTTT,CASSLATSGGTDTQYF
TRBV5-4,TRBJ1-2,TRBD1,14,NA,TGTGCCAGCAGCTTCGGACAGGGGGGCTATGGCTACACCTTC,CASSFGQGGYGYTF
TRBV28,TRBJ2-2,NA,13,NA,TGTGCCAGCAGTAAACAGAACACCGGGGAGCTGTTTTTT,CASSKQNTGELFF
TRBV9,TRBJ2-3,NA,16,NA,TGTGCCAGCAGCACCTGGGGGGTGACTGACGCAGATACGCAGTATTTT,CASSTWGVTDADTQYF
TRBV6-5,TRBJ1-1,NA,12,NA,TGTGCCAGCGCGACTGTGAACACTGAAGCTTTCTTT,CASATVNTEAFF
TRBV7-9,TRBJ2-6,NA,17,NA,TGTGCCAGCAGCCGCGGGGTGGGCTCCACTGGGGCCAACGTCCTGACTTTC,CASSRGVGSTGANVLTF
TRBV4-2,TRBJ2-3,TRBD2,17,NA,TGTGCCAGCAGCCAGGGACTAGCGGGAGGAGGGACAGATACGCAGTATTTT,CASSQGLAGGGTDTQYF
TRBV4-3,TRBJ1-1,NA,15,NA,TGCGCCAGCAGCCAAGTTCCTGCGAAGAACACTGAAGCTTTCTTT,CASSQVPAKNTEAFF
TRBV24-1,TRBJ2-7,NA,13,once,TGTGCCACCAGTGATTCACACATTTACGAGCAGTACTTC,CATSDSHIYEQYF
TRBV5-6,TRBJ1-2,TRBD1,12,NA,TGTGCCAGCAGCCGGACAGGGTCTGGCTACACCTTC,CASSRTGSGYTF
TRBV28,TRBJ2-1,TRBD1,17,NA,TGTGCCAGCATTTCCCCCCTAGGGGGCAGCTCCTACAATGAGCAGTTCTTC,CASISPLGGSSYNEQFF